This TCR beta chain was identified in a study of Ad26.COV2.S vaccination and SARS-CoV-2 variants. The wider study: The donor was enrolled in the Ad26.COV2.S arm of the COV1001 trial.

Between the trimmed V and J ends, which lost 1 base and 2 bases, there was a span of 5 bases. Germline CDR1 and CDR2: SGHTA and FQGNSA. CDR3 length: 13 amino acids. Assay used: immunoSEQ multiplex PCR; TCRdb lists only in-frame clones, some missing. In the table there are 290,000 or so clones, over 75% of which are singletons. Note on this clone: As yet, its antigen is unknown. Other DNA variants within this sample encode the same CDR3.

Study findings and constraints: Substantial breadth in spike-specific CD8+ and CD4+ T cell responses was reportedly seen after vaccination.

Sample treatment: some 19 received Ad26.COV2.S at low or high dose, single or two shots; roughly 5 received placebo; per-sample allocation not given. Sample collection was performed on day 63 after the first vaccine or placebo injection. The sequencing here drew on peripheral blood, taken in a trial of Ad26.COV2.S vaccine versus placebo. This clonotype was sampled from a person between 18 and 65 years old who received the Ad26.COV2.S COVID-19 vaccine or a placebo. This chain connects TRBV7-2 to TRBJ1-1; D is unresolved. This CDR3 reads CASSLGQNTEAFF. The CDR3 DNA reads TGTGCCAGCAGCTTAGGACAAAACACTGAAGCTTTCTTT.